Presented here are 25 T cell receptor beta chains from one specimen sequenced in a study of regulatory T cells in long-lasting Graves disease. Time point indicated: newly diagnosed GD, antithyroid drugs for less than 3 months. RNA extracted from PBMCs served as the sequencing template. Combining iRepertoire HTBI primers with Arm-PCR of CDR3 regions, the authors built TCR beta libraries. TCRdb reanalysed the multiplex PCR reads using MiXCR and keeps one entry per CDR3 protein. The sample lists 500,000 or so distinct CDR3 sequences; under 20% were seen once. These data are also associated with another study on T cells in Graves' hyperthyroidism and ophthalmopathy.

The sample consisted of peripheral blood mononuclear cells (PBMCs), taken at new diagnosis, from a patient treated with antithyroid drugs. The receptors here all came from a man between 40 and 49 years old with Graves disease.

This clonotype has ten or more counts. The V and J genes are TRBV3-1 and TRBJ1-1; 9 bases map to TRBD1. Germline lookup yields CDR1 LGHDT and CDR2 YNNKEL (reference sequence). After removal of 9 bases from V and 5 bases from J, the junction contained 4 bases not matched to a gene. CDR3 length: 12 residues. The CDR3 DNA sequence: TGTGCCAGAACAGGGGGCGGGACTGAAGCTTTCTTT. This sequence encodes CARTGGGTEAFF.

The rearrangement links TRBV2 to TRBJ1-5, with D possibly matching TRBD1 (5 bases). Per the germline V gene, CDR1 is SNHLY and CDR2 is FYNNEI. Trimming shortened V by 3 bases and J by 5 bases, and 8 bases separated the two germline ends. The CDR3 covers 13 residues. CDR3 region: CASSDLGDQPQHF. CDR3 DNA sequence: TGTGCCAGCAGTGACTTGGGGGATCAGCCCCAGCATTTT.

This chain links TRBV7-9 with TRBJ2-7, with 7 nucleotides matching TRBD2. CDR3 length: 16 amino acids. CDR1 and CDR2 (germline): SEHNR, FQNEAQ (reference sequence). V shed 2 bases, J shed 2 bases, and the junction held 9 bases outside the gene matches. The CDR3 loop reads CASSLSGASSTYEQYF. DNA for the CDR3: TGTGCCAGCAGCTTAAGCGGGGCCAGTTCCACCTACGAGCAGTACTTC.

Note on this clonotype: It is likely a read error: a sequence one base away is far more abundant. This rearrangement joins TRBV5-1 to TRBJ2-7, with 8 bases that match TRBD1. Germline CDR1 reads SGHRS; CDR2 reads YFSETQ. This CDR3 contains 16 residues. The V and J ends lost 4 bases and 7 bases, in that order; junction bases with no gene match: 16. The CDR3 spells CASSLEQGARYNEQYF. The DNA of the CDR3 is TGCGCCAGCAGCCTCGAGCAGGGGGCTAGGTACAATGAGCAGTACTTC.

This clonotype showed up many times. The chain uses TRBV12-3 or TRBV12-4 and TRBJ1-2, with D hard to call. Trimming removed 3 bases from V and 4 bases from J, with 9 bases in between. CDR3 length equals 13 residues. Written as DNA, the CDR3 is TGTGCCAGCAGTTTGGATTTTCCCTATGGCTACACCTTC. Translating it yields CASSLDFPYGYTF.

A remark on this clonotype: It may be a read error: a sequence one base away is much more abundant. This chain links TRBV6-5 with TRBJ1-6; weak D call: TRBD1 (6 bases). The CDR3 runs to 15 residues. Germline V gene sequence: CDR1 MNHEY, CDR2 SVGAGI. CDR3 bases: TGTGTCAGCAGTTACTGGGGGCGGCATAATTCACCCCTCCACTTT. This codes for CVSSYWGRHNSPLHF.

The V call is TRBV11-1, the J call TRBJ2-3, with a possible D match to TRBD1 (6 bases). Judging by the DNA end, TRBJ2-5 fits better; the J call may be wrong. The CDR3 runs to 18 residues. CDR1 SGHAT and CDR2 FQDESV come from the germline V gene (reference sequence). The CDR3: CASSFRPFARGPRGTQYF. Here the CDR3 DNA reads TGTGCCAGCAGCTTCCGGCCTTTTGCGAGAGGGCCCAGGGGGACCCAGTACTTC.

There are a few counts of this clonotype. The chain couples TRBV15 to TRBJ1-5, with D maybe TRBD1 (5 bases). With 8 bases removed from V and 11 bases from J, the gap between germline ends came to 16 bases. Germline CDR1 reads LNHNV; CDR2 reads YYDKDF (reference sequence). CDR3 length: 12 amino acids. This CDR3 is CATGWGKETQHF. The CDR3 region has the DNA TGTGCCACCGGGTGGGGGAAAGAGACCCAGCATTTT.

This chain joins TRBV24-1 and TRBJ2-3; no clear D. V was clipped by 1 base and J by 2 bases, with 9 bases between them. CDR1 KGHDR and CDR2 SFDVKD come from the germline V gene. The length of the CDR3 is 15 residues. The CDR3 coding sequence is TGTGCCACCAGTGATTTAAGCACCGACACAGATACGCAGTATTTT. Its protein is CATSDLSTDTDTQYF.

About this clonotype: A much larger clone lies a single base off, so this may be a read error. The V and J genes are TRBV4-1 and TRBJ2-5, with 9 positions matching TRBD2. The CDR3 runs to 17 residues. Germline V CDR1 and CDR2: MGHRA, YSYEKL. CDR3 sequence (DNA): TGCGCCAGCAGCCAAGATCCCGGCGGGAGGGCCTCAGAGGCCCAGTACTTC. Translating it yields CASSQDPGGRASEAQYF.

This clonotype was counted ten times or more. The rearrangement uses TRBV3-1 and TRBJ1-6, with 10 nucleotides matching TRBD1. Germline V lookup: CDR1 LGHDT, CDR2 YNNKEL (reference sequence). V dropped 6 bases and J dropped 9; count of bases not matched to a gene: 2. The CDR3 is 13 amino acids. CDR3 DNA sequence: TGTGCCAGCAGTCGGGACAGGGGTTCACCCCTCCACTTT. It yields the protein CASSRDRGSPLHF.

This clonotype was recorded at least ten times. The chain joins TRBV5-6 to TRBJ2-7, with a tentative D call TRBD2 (6 bases). The CDR3 covers 14 residues. From germline, CDR1 is SGHDT and CDR2 YYEEEE. With 9 bases removed from V and 0 bases from J, the gap between germline ends came to 16 bases. The CDR3 protein is CAIIPGTASYEQYF. DNA of the CDR3: TGTGCCATCATACCCGGGACTGCCTCCTACGAGCAGTACTTC.

The chain has TRBV2 and TRBJ2-1, with 12 bases that match TRBD2. The CDR3 has 18 residues. The V gene's germline CDR1 is SNHLY and CDR2 FYNNEI. The V gene end was trimmed by 4 bases and the J gene end by 7 bases; junction bases not matched to a gene: 14. The CDR3: CASSAEASGRADVNEQFF. In DNA, the CDR3 is TGTGCCAGCAGTGCCGAGGCTAGCGGGAGGGCCGATGTTAATGAGCAGTTCTTC.

This clonotype was recorded many times. The chain uses TRBV7-9 and TRBJ2-1, with 10 bases aligning to TRBD2. V dropped 6 bases and J dropped 6; count of bases not matched to a gene: 8. Germline V CDR1 and CDR2: SEHNR, FQNEAQ (reference sequence). This CDR3 spans 15 amino acids. The CDR3 protein is CASSRAGGSGNEQFF. The CDR3 nucleotides read TGTGCCAGCAGTCGAGCGGGAGGGTCGGGCAATGAGCAGTTCTTC.

This clonotype was seen a handful of times. The chain is built from TRBV30 and TRBJ1-1, with D perhaps matching TRBD1 (5 bases). Trimming removed 0 bases at V and 3 bases at J, with 8 bases between. Germline-derived CDR1 and CDR2 are GTSNPN and SVGIG (reference sequence). The CDR3 loop spans 13 amino acids. DNA for the CDR3: TGTGCCTGGAGTGTGACAGTAGACACTGAAGCTTTCTTT. Its translation is CAWSVTVDTEAFF.

The chain uses TRBV29-1 and TRBJ1-2; 10 bases map to TRBD1. Germline V gene lookup returns CDR1 SQVTM and CDR2 ANQGSEA. V shed 6 bases and J 4 bases; nucleotides not matched to a gene: 5. CDR3 size: 13 residues. The CDR3 spells CSVGTGVFYGYTF. The CDR3 coding sequence is TGCAGCGTAGGGACAGGGGTTTTCTATGGCTACACCTTC.

This clonotype appeared many times. V usage is TRBV11-2 and J usage is TRBJ2-1; the match to TRBD1 covers 9 bases. The CDR3 has 16 amino acids. In germline, CDR1 is SGHAT, CDR2 FQNNGV. Losses at the gene ends were 5 bases for V and 2 bases for J; bases not matched to a gene: 7. CDR3 sequence: CASSLLRQGAYNEQFF. Here the CDR3 DNA reads TGTGCCAGCAGCCTACTCCGACAGGGGGCCTACAATGAGCAGTTCTTC.

The chain recombines TRBV7-9 with TRBJ2-2; D is perhaps TRBD1 or TRBD2 (5 bases each). This CDR3 contains 15 residues. Per the germline V gene, CDR1 is SEHNR and CDR2 is FQNEAQ (reference sequence). V was clipped by 5 bases and J by 4 bases, with 14 bases between them. Written as DNA, the CDR3 is TGTGCCAGCAGCGTGGTGGGACGTGCCACCGGGGAGCTGTTTTTT. The encoded protein is CASSVVGRATGELFF.

This clonotype appeared many times. The chain recombines TRBV5-1 with TRBJ2-7, with TRBD2 identical over 11 bases. V lost 0 bases to trimming and J lost 4 bases; unmatched junction nucleotides: 6. This CDR3 is 16 amino acids long. Germline V gene lookup returns CDR1 SGHRS and CDR2 YFSETQ. CDR3: CASSLAIAGGGYEQYF. The CDR3 DNA is TGCGCCAGCAGCTTGGCCATAGCGGGAGGGGGTTACGAGCAGTACTTC.

V usage is TRBV20-1 and J usage is TRBJ2-3; no definite D call. This CDR3 region has 16 residues. Germline V gene lookup returns CDR1 DFQATT and CDR2 SNEGSKA (reference sequence). V lost 6 bases and J lost 1, with 20 bases in between. For the CDR3, the DNA is TGCAGTGCAATGAAAGTGGTGGGAATGGGCACAGATACGCAGTATTTT. Its translation is CSAMKVVGMGTDTQYF.

The genes are TRBV11-2 and TRBJ2-7; D perhaps matches TRBD1 (6 bases). The CDR3 contains 15 residues. The germline V gene has CDR1 SGHAT and CDR2 FQNNGV. Trimming took off 4 bases at V and 5 bases at J, with 18 bases between the two ends. CDR3 amino acids: CASSSGQGNFHEQYF. The CDR3 nucleotides read TGTGCCAGCAGCTCGGGGCAGGGGAATTTCCACGAGCAGTACTTC.

This clonotype was seen only a few times. A much larger clonotype is one base distant, so this may be a read error. This likely comes from a read error, as the CDR3 has no conserved phenylalanine or tryptophan at its end. The chain combines TRBV10-3 with TRBJ1-1, with D perhaps TRBD1 (6 bases). Germline V gene sequence: CDR1 ENHRY, CDR2 SYGVKD. The CDR3 extends over 13 amino acids. Trimming took off 4 bases at V and 1 base at J, with 7 bases between the two ends. This chain's CDR3 is CAISGQENTEAFL. DNA of the CDR3: TGTGCCATCAGTGGACAGGAGAACACTGAAGCTTTCCTT.

This clonotype appeared many times. The chain employs TRBV5-1 and TRBJ2-1; D is uncertain. Per the germline V gene, CDR1 is SGHRS and CDR2 is YFSETQ. V was pared by 0 bases and J by 4 bases, with 8 bases between. This CDR3 region has 14 residues. CDR3 amino acids: CASSLGEEYNEQFF. CDR3 bases: TGCGCCAGCAGCTTGGGGGAAGAATACAATGAGCAGTTCTTC. Variable domain in full (rest from reference TRBV5-1 and TRBJ2-1): KAGVTQTPRYLIKTRGQQVTLSCSPISGHRSVSWYQQTPGQGLQFLFEYFSETQRNKGNFPGRFSGRQFSNSRSEMNVSTLELGDSALYLCASSLGEEYNEQFFGPGTRLTVL.

This clonotype was observed many times. At one boundary the junction diverges from the germline segment, which might be a read error. The rearrangement uses TRBV5-1 and TRBJ2-7, with 9 bases identical to TRBD1. Germline CDR1 is SGHRS and CDR2 is YFSETQ. This CDR3 contains 15 residues. The CDR3 DNA reads as TGTGCCAGCAGCTTCACGGGACAGGGCAGGAACGAGCAGTACTTC. Amino acids: CASSFTGQGRNEQYF.

This clonotype was observed many times. The chain combines TRBV12-3 or TRBV12-4 with TRBJ1-1; perhaps TRBD1 as D (5 bases). This CDR3 is 13 amino acids long. V was shortened by 6 bases and J by 4 bases, with 12 bases between the two germline ends. The DNA of the CDR3 is TGTGCCAGCAGCTCCACAGGAATCACTGAAGCTTTCTTT. Translated: CASSSTGITEAFF.